These 5 T cell receptor beta chains share one sample of origin, sequenced in a study of cytomegalovirus exposure and HLA in healthy donors. PCR employed 60 Vbeta and 13 Jbeta primers. The data were produced by immunoSEQ multiplex PCR, yet TCRdb's version contains in-frame clones alone and is incomplete. The repertoire holds 80,000 to 100,000 clones, 60% to 75% seen once, with roughly 1.2% in the top ten. Material for sequencing was PBMCs. These receptor sequences come from a female donor in good health and CMV-seronegative.

The rearrangement uses TRBV6-8 and TRBJ1-2; D gene uncertain. Germline CDR1 reads MNHGY; CDR2 reads SAAAGT. This CDR3 is 18 amino acids long. Trimming took off 0 bases at V and 4 bases at J, with 21 bases between the two ends. Here the CDR3 DNA reads TGTGCCAGCAGTTACTCGAGGAAGAAAGGTTTAGGGAGCTATGGCTACACCTTC. The encoded protein is CASSYSRKKGLGSYGYTF.

This sequence joins TRBV4-3 and TRBJ1-1, with D possibly TRBD1 on 5 matching bases. The CDR3 loop spans 13 amino acids. Germline values: CDR1 LGHNA, CDR2 YSLEER. Trimming took off 4 bases at V and 5 bases at J, with 11 bases between the two ends. CDR3 DNA: TGCGCCAGCAGCCGGGGGGTTAGGACTGAAGCTTTCTTT. It specifies CASSRGVRTEAFF.

This clone came up a few times. This rearrangement joins TRBV25-1 to TRBJ1-3; 8 bases fit TRBD1. J gave up 4 bases and V 4 bases, and 3 bases lay outside the gene matches. Germline V gene lookup returns CDR1 MGHDK and CDR2 SYGVNS. The CDR3 consists of 14 residues. CDR3 in DNA: TGTGCCAGCAGTGTGGGGGACAGGGGAAACACCATATATTTT. This codes for CASSVGDRGNTIYF.

The J gene is TRBJ1-4, the V gene TRBV14, with a possible D match to TRBD1 (5 bases). Germline CDR1 reads SGHDN; CDR2 reads FVKESK. Trimming left V 5 bases short and J 8 bases short, with 15 bases between. This CDR3 has 14 amino acids. In nucleotides, the CDR3 is TGTGCCAGCAGCACCCAGGGCGGTGGCGAAAAACTGTTTTTT. It specifies CASSTQGGGEKLFF. The full variable domain, rest sourced from reference TRBV14 and TRBJ1-4, is EAGVTQFPSHSVIEKGQTVTLRCDPISGHDNLYWYRRVMGKEIKFLLHFVKESKQDESGMPNNRFLAERTGGTYSTLKVQPAELEDSGVYFCASSTQGGGEKLFFGSGTQLSVL.

J is TRBJ2-7 and V is TRBV6-6; 8 bases are shared with TRBD1. CDR1 is MNHNY, CDR2 SVGAGI, per germline (reference sequence). The CDR3 sequence is 14 residues long. The V gene end was trimmed by 0 bases and the J gene end by 6 bases; junction bases not matched to a gene: 4. Here the CDR3 reads CASSYSQGAREQYF. Written as DNA, the CDR3 is TGTGCCAGCAGTTACTCCCAGGGGGCGCGCGAGCAGTACTTC.